What follows are 21 T cell receptor beta chains derived from one specimen sequenced in a study of blood T cell repertoires in COVID-19. Assay: immunoSEQ multiplex PCR; the TCRdb copy retains only in-frame clones and omits some. Among over 200,000 clones, around 90% were seen once, and the ten largest hold under 14%. Sequences were obtained from PBMCs or T cells enriched from blood (not recorded which). These receptors all come from a man aged 25 to 45 who had recovered from COVID-19.

This clone was detected ten times or more. The gene calls are TRBV6-5 and TRBJ2-2; D uncertain. Germline assignment: CDR1 MNHEY and CDR2 SVGAGI. Trimming shortened V by 0 bases and J by 0 bases, and 5 bases separated the two germline ends. The CDR3 sequence is 15 residues long. CDR3 sequence (DNA): TGTGCCAGCAGTTACTCCACTACGAACACCGGGGAGCTGTTTTTT. Its protein product is CASSYSTTNTGELFF.

This clone was recorded only once. The genes are TRBV7-8 and TRBJ2-7; D gene unclear. V lost 0 bases and J 12 bases, leaving 15 bases between the germline ends. This CDR3 comprises 13 residues. Germline V gives CDR1 SGHVS, CDR2 FQNEAQ. The CDR3 loop reads CASSLALNMNTYF. In nucleotides, the CDR3 is TGTGCCAGCAGCTTAGCGCTTAACATGAATACGTACTTC.

This rearrangement joins TRBV28 to TRBJ1-5, with 7 bases that match TRBD1. The CDR3 length is 16 residues. Germline CDR1 and CDR2: MDHEN and SYDVKM. J lost 5 bases, V lost 2 bases, and 9 bases had no gene match. The CDR3 sequence is CASSLRARGPYQPQHF. The DNA for the CDR3 is TGTGCCAGCAGTTTACGGGCTAGGGGGCCTTATCAGCCCCAGCATTTT.

This clone came up a few times. The V call is TRBV9, the J call TRBJ1-1; 7 positions agree with TRBD1. The germline V gene encodes CDR1 SGDLS and CDR2 YYNGEE. After removal of 4 bases from V and 4 bases from J, the junction contained 10 bases not matched to a gene. This CDR3 has 15 residues. CDR3 sequence reads: CASSSPHRGFTEAFF. In DNA, the CDR3 is TGTGCCAGCAGCTCCCCACACAGGGGTTTCACTGAAGCTTTCTTT.

This clone occurred once. The chain has TRBV29-1 and TRBJ1-6, with a tentative D call TRBD1 (6 bases). V lost 3 bases and J 2 bases, leaving 8 bases between the germline ends. The CDR3 is 14 residues long. Looked up from germline, CDR1 is SQVTM and CDR2 is ANQGSEA. CDR3 residues: CSVDRTAYNSPLHF. The CDR3 nucleotides read TGCAGCGTTGATAGGACAGCCTATAATTCACCCCTCCACTTT.

This chain joins TRBV5-6 and TRBJ1-5; 9 positions match TRBD1. The V segment lost 0 bases and the J segment 3 bases; nucleotides outside the gene matches: 4. The CDR3 is 16 amino acids. Germline V CDR1 and CDR2: SGHDT, YYEEEE. DNA for the CDR3: TGTGCCAGCAGCTTGGGGGGGACAGGGAACAATCAGCCCCAGCATTTT. Encoded protein: CASSLGGTGNNQPQHF. Complete variable domain (other parts from reference TRBV5-6 and TRBJ1-5): DAGVTQSPTHLIKTRGQQVTLRCSPKSGHDTVSWYQQALGQGPQFIFQYYEEEERQRGNFPDRFSGHQFPNYSSELNVNALLLGDSALYLCASSLGGTGNNQPQHFGDGTRLSIL.

As to this clone: Other DNA sequences in the sample encode the same CDR3. The chain couples TRBV19 to TRBJ2-3, with 7 bases aligning to TRBD2. V was pared by 2 bases and J by 0 bases, with 2 bases of the junction left unmatched. Germline-derived CDR1 and CDR2 are LNHDA and SQIVND (reference sequence). The CDR3 has 15 residues. As DNA, the CDR3 is TGTGCCAGTAGTATACAGCGGGGCAGCACAGATACGCAGTATTTT. Amino acid sequence: CASSIQRGSTDTQYF.

The chain combines TRBV5-8 with TRBJ1-4; D unresolved. Germline V gene lookup returns CDR1 SGHTS and CDR2 YDEGEE. CDR3 length: 15 residues. Trimming stripped 6 bases from V and 8 bases from J, with 20 bases between. The CDR3 sequence is CASTRILFTVEKLFF. As DNA, the CDR3 is TGTGCCAGCACCCGAATTTTGTTCACGGTAGAAAAACTGTTTTTT.

The V gene is TRBV24-1, the J gene TRBJ2-3; a weak D match, TRBD1 (6 bases). This CDR3 has 16 amino acids. CDR1 is KGHDR and CDR2 is SFDVKD in the germline V gene. V lost 1 base to trimming and J lost 4 bases, with 14 bases between them. CDR3 bases: TGTGCCACCAGTGATTTAAGGAGACAGGACCCAGATACGCAGTATTTT. It codes for CATSDLRRQDPDTQYF.

The chain carries TRBV27 and TRBJ2-5; 10 bases are shared with TRBD1. Unmatched junction bases numbered 7, after V lost 4 bases and J lost 5 bases. This CDR3 is 15 amino acids long. The germline CDR1 and CDR2 sequences are MNHEY and SMNVEV (reference sequence). CDR3: CASSSSGQGLETQYF. As DNA, the CDR3 is TGTGCCAGCAGTTCATCGGGACAGGGGCTGGAGACCCAGTACTTC.

V gene TRBV9 combines with J gene TRBJ2-4; 10 nucleotides line up with TRBD1. This CDR3 has 13 amino acids. Germline V gene sequence: CDR1 SGDLS, CDR2 YYNGEE. V shed 4 bases, J shed 7 bases, and the junction held 2 bases outside the gene matches. The DNA of the CDR3 is TGTGCCAGCAGCAGACAGGGGGCGAACATTCAGTACTTC. Its protein product is CASSRQGANIQYF.

The chain links TRBV21-1 to TRBJ2-7; TRBD1 is the table's D call, not checked against the DNA. TRBV21-1 is a pseudogene. The CDR3 contains 16 residues. The CDR3 nucleotides are TGTGCCAGCAGCTCCGCGGCGGGACAGGGAAAAGTTGGGCAGTACTTC. Protein sequence: CASSSAAGQGKVGQYF.

The genes are TRBV7-2 and TRBJ1-6; a weak D match, TRBD1 (5 bases). V gave up 4 bases and J gave up 5 bases, with 15 bases separating them. There are 16 residues in the CDR3. Germline CDR1 SGHTA, CDR2 FQGNSA. The CDR3 sequence: CASSSRRVADNSPLHF. The CDR3 nucleotides read TGTGCCAGCAGCTCACGCAGGGTAGCGGATAATTCACCCCTCCACTTT.

The V call is TRBV4-1, the J call TRBJ2-5; TRBD2 might be the D (6 bases). CDR1 is MGHRA, CDR2 YSYEKL, per germline. The CDR3 is 16 amino acids. Trimming shortened V by 0 bases and J by 7 bases, and 18 bases separated the two germline ends. DNA for the CDR3: TGCGCCAGCAGCCAAGAAAGGGGCGGGGTTGCGGGGACCCAGTACTTC. Its protein product is CASSQERGGVAGTQYF.

This clone was detected only a few times. The chain joins TRBV3-1 (or the pseudogene TRBV3-2) to TRBJ2-7, with 8 bases lining up with TRBD2. In germline, CDR1 is LGHDT, CDR2 YNNKEL (reference sequence). Trimming at V came to 2 bases and at J to 0 bases, leaving 6 bases not matched to a gene. This CDR3 region has 16 residues. The CDR3 region is CASSQSTSGRSYEQYF. CDR3 bases: TGTGCCAGCAGCCAATCCACTAGCGGACGCTCCTACGAGCAGTACTTC.

The rearrangement links TRBV6-5 to TRBJ1-5; 9 nucleotides agree with TRBD1. Germline CDR1 is MNHEY and CDR2 is SVGAGI. The CDR3 spans 15 residues. Unmatched junction bases numbered 5, after V lost 6 bases and J lost 2 bases. CDR3 in amino acids: CASSPGQGGNQPQHF. As DNA, the CDR3 is TGTGCCAGCAGCCCGGGACAGGGAGGCAATCAGCCCCAGCATTTT.

V usage is TRBV30 and J usage is TRBJ1-1, with D perhaps matching TRBD1 (5 bases). V gave up 1 base and J gave up 4 bases, with 16 bases separating them. CDR1 and CDR2 (germline): GTSNPN, SVGIG (reference sequence). The CDR3 has 15 residues. In nucleotides, the CDR3 is TGTGCCTGGAGTGGTGGGGGGTTGGGTGGCACTGAAGCTTTCTTT. This codes for CAWSGGGLGGTEAFF.

This chain uses TRBV4-3 with TRBJ2-6, with 7 bases fitting TRBD1. The CDR3 consists of 16 residues. Germline assignment: CDR1 LGHNA and CDR2 YSLEER. Trimming at V came to 1 base and at J to 2 bases, leaving 2 bases not matched to a gene. The CDR3 DNA follows: TGCGCCAGCAGCCAAGTCGACAGGGCTGGGGCCAACGTCCTGACTTTC. Translated: CASSQVDRAGANVLTF.

The rearrangement uses TRBV19 and TRBJ2-7, with 7 bases aligning to TRBD1. Germline loops: CDR1 LNHDA, CDR2 SQIVND (reference sequence). This CDR3 has 14 residues. With 5 bases clipped from V and 4 bases from J, the junction kept 8 bases outside the gene matches. This CDR3 reads CASSSGTAGYEQYF. The CDR3 region has the DNA TGTGCCAGTAGTTCCGGGACAGCAGGATACGAGCAGTACTTC. Full variable domain (remainder filled in from reference TRBV19 and TRBJ2-7): DGGITQSPKYLFRKEGQNVTLSCEQNLNHDAMYWYRQDPGQGLRLIYYSQIVNDFQKGDIAEGYSVSREKKESFPLTVTSAQKNPTAFYLCASSSGTAGYEQYFGPGTRLTVT.

V usage is TRBV28 and J usage is TRBJ1-5; 8 positions agree with TRBD1. This CDR3 is built from 14 residues. Trimming removed 6 bases from V and 4 bases from J; junction bases left unmatched: 5. CDR1 and CDR2 (germline): MDHEN, SYDVKM. The CDR3 coding sequence is TGTGCCAGCAGGCAGGGGGCTCAAAATCAGCCCCAGCATTTT. Encoded protein: CASRQGAQNQPQHF. The whole variable domain, filled in from reference TRBV28 and TRBJ1-5, reads DVKVTQSSRYLVKRTGEKVFLECVQDMDHENMFWYRQDPGLGLRLIYFSYDVKMKEKGDIPEGYSVSREKKERFSLILESASTNQTSMYLCASRQGAQNQPQHFGDGTRLSIL.

The CDR3 nucleotides read TGTGCCAGCATCGTGTACAGGGGGCCCGGGGAGCTGTTTTTT. Amino acids: CASIVYRGPGELFF. This chain links TRBV28 with TRBJ2-2; TRBD1 matches at 9 bases. V was clipped by 7 bases and J by 6 bases; unmatched bases: 6. Germline V gene data show CDR1 as MDHEN and CDR2 as SYDVKM. This CDR3 region has 14 residues.